The T cell receptor (beta chain) described here comes from a study of T-cell memory formation after mild COVID-19. Study at large: In these data, TCR clusters were largely donor specific.

TCR alpha and TCR beta cDNA libraries carrying sample barcodes and UMIs came from 5'RACE with constant-segment primers. TCRdb independently ran MiXCR on the 5' RACE reads; one entry per CDR3 protein. This sample has about 160,000 distinct CDR3 sequences, with 25% to 40% found just once. This clonotype occurred a few times. Its antigen is as yet unknown. Notes on the study in general: Pre-infection memory contained some responding clones, which suggested that cross-reactive memory had joined. Contracting CD4+ clones were located mainly in CM and EM, and CD8+ clones in EMRA.

The sequenced sample was PBMCs or a T cell subset sorted from them (not recorded which). The sequence came from an adult woman who had mild COVID-19 (a few samples of this study predate the infection). Cell type and time point are not known.

CDR3 amino acids: CASSLSGLGEQYF. DNA of the CDR3: TGTGCCAGCAGTTTATCGGGGTTGGGAGAGCAGTACTTC. V is TRBV27 and J is TRBJ2-7; D gene ambiguous. The CDR3 has 13 residues. The germline CDR1 and CDR2 sequences are MNHEY and SMNVEV (reference sequence). Trimming shortened V by 0 bases and J by 7 bases, and 10 bases separated the two germline ends.